The present entry profiles one TCR beta chain with its context. This entry comes from a study of blood T cell repertoires in COVID-19. Assay: immunoSEQ multiplex PCR; the TCRdb copy retains only in-frame clones and omits some. The data contain a few hundred thousand clones, 75% to 90% of them singletons. J lost 2 bases, V lost 10 bases, and 10 bases had no gene match. Germline CDR1 reads MDHEN; CDR2 reads SYDVKM. The CDR3 spans 15 residues. The sequence derives from a man aged 18 to 30 who had recovered from COVID-19. The sequenced sample was PBMCs or T cells enriched from blood (not recorded which). J is TRBJ2-7 and V is TRBV28; TRBD1 aligns across 11 bases. The CDR3 bases are TGTGCCATCCATTCCCCGGGACAGGGGGCCTACGAGCAGTACTTC. Protein product: CAIHSPGQGAYEQYF.